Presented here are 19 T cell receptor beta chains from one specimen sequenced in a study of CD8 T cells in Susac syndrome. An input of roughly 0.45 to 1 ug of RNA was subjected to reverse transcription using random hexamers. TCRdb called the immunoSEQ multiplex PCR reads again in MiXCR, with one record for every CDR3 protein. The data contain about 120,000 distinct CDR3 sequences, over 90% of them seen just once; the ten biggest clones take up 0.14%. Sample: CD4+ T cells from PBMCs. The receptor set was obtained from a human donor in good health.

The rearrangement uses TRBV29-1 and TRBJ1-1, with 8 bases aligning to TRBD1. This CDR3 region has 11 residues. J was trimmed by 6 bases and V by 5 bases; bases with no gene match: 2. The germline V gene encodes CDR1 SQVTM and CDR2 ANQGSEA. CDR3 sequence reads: CSVQGASEAFF. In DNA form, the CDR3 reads TGCAGCGTTCAGGGGGCATCTGAAGCTTTCTTT.

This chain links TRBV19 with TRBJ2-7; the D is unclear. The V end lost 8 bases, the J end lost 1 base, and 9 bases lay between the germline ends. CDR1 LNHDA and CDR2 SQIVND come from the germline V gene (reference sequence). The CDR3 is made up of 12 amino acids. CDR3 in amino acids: CASGPASYEQYF. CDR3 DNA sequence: TGTGCCAGTGGGCCAGCGTCCTACGAGCAGTACTTC.

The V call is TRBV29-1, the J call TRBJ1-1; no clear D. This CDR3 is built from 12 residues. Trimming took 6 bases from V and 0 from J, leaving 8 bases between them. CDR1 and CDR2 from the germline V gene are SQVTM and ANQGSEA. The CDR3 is CSVSRLNTEAFF. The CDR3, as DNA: TGCAGCGTATCTCGATTGAACACTGAAGCTTTCTTT.

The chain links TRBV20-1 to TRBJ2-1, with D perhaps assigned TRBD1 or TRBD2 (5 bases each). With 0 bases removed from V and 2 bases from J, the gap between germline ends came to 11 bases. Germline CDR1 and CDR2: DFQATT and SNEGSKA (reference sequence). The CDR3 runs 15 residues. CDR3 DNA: TGCAGTGCTAGAGATAGGGGCGGGCCCTACAATGAGCAGTTCTTC. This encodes CSARDRGGPYNEQFF.

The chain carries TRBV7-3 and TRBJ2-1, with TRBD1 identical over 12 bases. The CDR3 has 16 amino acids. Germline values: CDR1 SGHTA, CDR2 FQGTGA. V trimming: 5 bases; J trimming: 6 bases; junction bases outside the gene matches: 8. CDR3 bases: TGTGCCAGCAGCACAAAGGGGACAGGGGGCTTCAATGAGCAGTTCTTC. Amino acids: CASSTKGTGGFNEQFF.

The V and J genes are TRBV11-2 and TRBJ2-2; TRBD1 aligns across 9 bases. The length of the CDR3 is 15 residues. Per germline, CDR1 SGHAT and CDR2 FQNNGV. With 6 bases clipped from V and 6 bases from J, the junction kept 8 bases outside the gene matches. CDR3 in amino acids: CASSLGTGNPGELFF. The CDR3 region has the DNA TGTGCCAGCAGTTTGGGGACAGGGAATCCCGGGGAGCTGTTTTTT.

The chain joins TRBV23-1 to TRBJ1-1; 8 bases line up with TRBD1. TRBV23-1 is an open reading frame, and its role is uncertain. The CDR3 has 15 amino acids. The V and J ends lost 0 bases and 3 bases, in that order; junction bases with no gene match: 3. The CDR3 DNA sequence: TGCGCCAGCAGTCAATCCGAGACAGGGGACACTGAAGCTTTCTTT. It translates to CASSQSETGDTEAFF.

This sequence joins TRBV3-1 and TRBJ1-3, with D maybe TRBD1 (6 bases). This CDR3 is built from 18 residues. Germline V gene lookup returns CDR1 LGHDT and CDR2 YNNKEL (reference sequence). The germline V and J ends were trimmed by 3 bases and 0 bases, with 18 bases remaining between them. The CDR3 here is CASSQPLRGALSGNTIYF. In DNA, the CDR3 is TGTGCCAGCAGCCAGCCCTTAAGGGGGGCGCTCTCTGGAAACACCATATATTTT.

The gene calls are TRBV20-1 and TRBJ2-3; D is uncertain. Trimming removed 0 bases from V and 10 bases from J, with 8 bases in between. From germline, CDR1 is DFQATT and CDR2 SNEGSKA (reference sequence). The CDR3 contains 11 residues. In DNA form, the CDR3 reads TGCAGTGCTAGAGAGACTGCCTCGCAGTATTTT. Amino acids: CSARETASQYF.

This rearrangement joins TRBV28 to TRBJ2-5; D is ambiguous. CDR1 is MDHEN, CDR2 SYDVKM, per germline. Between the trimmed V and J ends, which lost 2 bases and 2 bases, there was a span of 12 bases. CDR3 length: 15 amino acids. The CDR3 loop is CASSLAAQLQETQYF. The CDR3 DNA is TGTGCCAGCAGTTTAGCGGCGCAGTTACAAGAGACCCAGTACTTC.

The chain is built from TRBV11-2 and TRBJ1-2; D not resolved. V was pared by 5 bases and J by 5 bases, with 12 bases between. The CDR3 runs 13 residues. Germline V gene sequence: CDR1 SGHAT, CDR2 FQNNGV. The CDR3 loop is CASSHGETYGYTF. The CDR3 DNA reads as TGTGCCAGCAGCCACGGGGAGACTTATGGCTACACCTTC.

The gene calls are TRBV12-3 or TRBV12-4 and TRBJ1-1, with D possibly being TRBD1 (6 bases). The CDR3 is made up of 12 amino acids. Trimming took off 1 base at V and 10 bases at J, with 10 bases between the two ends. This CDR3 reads CASSLGDKGAFF. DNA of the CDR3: TGTGCCAGCAGTTTAGGGGACAAAGGAGCTTTCTTT.

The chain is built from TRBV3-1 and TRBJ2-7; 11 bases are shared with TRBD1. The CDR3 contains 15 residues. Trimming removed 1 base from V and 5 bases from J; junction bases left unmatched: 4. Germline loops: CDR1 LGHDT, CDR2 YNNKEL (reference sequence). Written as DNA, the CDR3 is TGTGCCAGCAGCCAAGCGGACAGGGGGCCCAACGAGCAGTACTTC. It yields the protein CASSQADRGPNEQYF.

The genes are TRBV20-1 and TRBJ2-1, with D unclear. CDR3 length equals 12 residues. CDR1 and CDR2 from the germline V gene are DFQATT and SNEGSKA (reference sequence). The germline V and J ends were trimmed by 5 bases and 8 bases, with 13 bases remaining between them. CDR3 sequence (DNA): TGCAGTGCTCCGGCCTTTACCGATGAGCAGTTCTTC. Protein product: CSAPAFTDEQFF.

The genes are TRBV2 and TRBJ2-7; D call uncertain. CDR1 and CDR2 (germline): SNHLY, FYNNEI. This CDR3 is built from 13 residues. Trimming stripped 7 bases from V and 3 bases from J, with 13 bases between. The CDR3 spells CASNGYPIYEQYF. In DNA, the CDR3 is TGTGCCAGCAACGGCTATCCTATCTACGAGCAGTACTTC.

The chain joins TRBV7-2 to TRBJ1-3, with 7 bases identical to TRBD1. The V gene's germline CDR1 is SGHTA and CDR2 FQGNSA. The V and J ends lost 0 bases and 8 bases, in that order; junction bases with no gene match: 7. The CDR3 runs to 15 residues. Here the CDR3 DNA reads TGTGCCAGCAGCTTAGCTCCAACAGGGGTGGACACCATATATTTT. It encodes CASSLAPTGVDTIYF.

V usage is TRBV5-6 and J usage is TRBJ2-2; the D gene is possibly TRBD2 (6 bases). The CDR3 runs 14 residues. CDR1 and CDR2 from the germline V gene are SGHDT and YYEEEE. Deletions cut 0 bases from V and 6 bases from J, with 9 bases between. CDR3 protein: CASSLALASGELFF. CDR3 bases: TGTGCCAGCAGCTTGGCACTAGCATCCGGGGAGCTGTTTTTT.

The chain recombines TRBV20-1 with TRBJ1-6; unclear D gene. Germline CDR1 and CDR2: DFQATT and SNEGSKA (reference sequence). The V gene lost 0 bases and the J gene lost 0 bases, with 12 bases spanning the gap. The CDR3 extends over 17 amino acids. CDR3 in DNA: TGCAGTGCTAGAGATTCGTCCGATAGCTCCTATAATTCACCCCTCCACTTT. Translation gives CSARDSSDSSYNSPLHF.

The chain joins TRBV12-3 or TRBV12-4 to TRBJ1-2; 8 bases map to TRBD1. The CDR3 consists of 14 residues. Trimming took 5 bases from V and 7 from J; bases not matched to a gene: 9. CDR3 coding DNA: TGTGCCAGCAGTCTCGACAGGGGAAAGAGTGGCTACACCTTC. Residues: CASSLDRGKSGYTF.